The 21 T cell receptor beta chains below were found in one sample sequenced in a study of cytotoxic CD8 clonotypes in ibrutinib-treated CLL. Clones were read by immunoSEQ multiplex PCR, and TCRdb kept only the in-frame ones, dropping some. The table lists approximately 80,000 clones, 86% of them singletons. Specimen: PBMCs, collected before ibrutinib treatment. All receptors come from a human donor with chronic lymphocytic leukemia.

The rearrangement uses TRBV4-2 and TRBJ1-2; D may be TRBD1 (6 bases). The germline CDR1 and CDR2 sequences are LGHNA and YNFKEQ. This CDR3 has 14 residues. Trimming removed 1 base at V and 4 bases at J, with 10 bases between. CDR3 sequence (DNA): TGTGCCAGCAGCCAAGTAGGACAGATCTATGGCTACACCTTC. Translating it yields CASSQVGQIYGYTF.

The gene calls are TRBV7-9 and TRBJ2-2; D ambiguous. Trimming stripped 5 bases from V and 7 bases from J, with 17 bases between. This CDR3 is built from 15 residues. CDR1 is SEHNR, CDR2 FQNEAQ, per germline (reference sequence). Here the CDR3 reads CASSPVQNKGGELFF. The CDR3 nucleotides are TGTGCCAGCAGCCCTGTACAAAACAAGGGCGGGGAGCTGTTTTTT.

The chain links TRBV6-6 to TRBJ2-7, with 7 bases that match TRBD1. Germline V lookup: CDR1 MNHNY, CDR2 SVGAGI (reference sequence). Germline trimming cut 8 bases from V and 2 bases from J; bases unmatched to any gene: 3. The CDR3 runs to 12 residues. The CDR3 region is CASGTDAYEQYF. CDR3 bases: TGTGCCAGCGGGACAGACGCCTACGAGCAGTACTTC.

V usage is TRBV4-1 and J usage is TRBJ1-5, with D tentatively TRBD1 (6 bases). With 3 bases removed from V and 2 bases from J, the gap between germline ends came to 14 bases. The CDR3 is 16 amino acids. Germline lookup yields CDR1 MGHRA and CDR2 YSYEKL. CDR3 protein: CASSHISGEGNQPQHF. The CDR3 nucleotides are TGCGCCAGCAGCCATATTTCAGGGGAGGGCAATCAGCCCCAGCATTTT.

V is TRBV30 and J is TRBJ1-5; D remains ambiguous. Trimming took 1 base from V and 4 from J, leaving 5 bases between them. Germline values: CDR1 GTSNPN, CDR2 SVGIG (reference sequence). The CDR3 is made up of 12 amino acids. The CDR3 loop reads CAWSGGNQPQHF. The CDR3 DNA sequence: TGTGCCTGGAGTGGAGGGAATCAGCCCCAGCATTTT.

The chain couples TRBV19 to TRBJ2-7, with 14 bases aligning to TRBD2. Germline V gene data show CDR1 as LNHDA and CDR2 as SQIVND (reference sequence). The junction had 10 bases not matched to a gene; V was cut back by 9 bases and J by 6 bases. This CDR3 has 15 residues. The CDR3 coding sequence is TGTGCCAGCATCGGGACTAGCGGGAGCGAAGGCGAGCAGTACTTC. It specifies CASIGTSGSEGEQYF.

Relative to its sample, this clone is medium-sized (0.01 to 0.1%). The chain combines TRBV19 with TRBJ1-2; the D is unclear. CDR3 size: 12 residues. Germline assignment: CDR1 LNHDA and CDR2 SQIVND (reference sequence). Trimming removed 3 bases at V and 8 bases at J, with 10 bases between. The CDR3 reads CASSIGVPGYTF. For the CDR3, the DNA is TGTGCCAGTAGTATCGGGGTCCCGGGCTACACCTTC.

This chain connects TRBV5-4 to TRBJ2-5; D uncertain. CDR3 size: 13 residues. V lost 3 bases to trimming and J lost 3 bases, with 9 bases between them. The germline V gene encodes CDR1 SGHNT and CDR2 YYREEE (reference sequence). CDR3 bases: TGTGCCAGCAGCTCCCGACCAAAAGAGACCCAGTACTTC. Encoded protein: CASSSRPKETQYF.

This rearrangement joins TRBV9 to TRBJ1-4; TRBD1 is a possible D gene (6 bases). The CDR3 is made up of 15 amino acids. Between the trimmed V and J ends, which lost 5 bases and 4 bases, there was a span of 15 bases. The V gene's germline CDR1 is SGDLS and CDR2 YYNGEE. The DNA of the CDR3 is TGTGCCAGCAGTTCCTATAGGGGGTTTAATGAAAAACTGTTTTTT. Protein: CASSSYRGFNEKLFF. Filled out from reference TRBV9 and TRBJ1-4, the complete variable domain reads DSGVTQTPKHLITATGQRVTLRCSPRSGDLSVYWYQQSLDQGLQFLIQYYNGEERAKGNILERFSAQQFPDLHSELNLSSLELGDSALYFCASSSYRGFNEKLFFGSGTQLSVL.

This chain joins TRBV9 and TRBJ1-2; 8 bases fit TRBD1. The J segment lost 6 bases and the V segment lost 3 bases, leaving 4 bases of the junction unmatched. CDR3 size: 13 residues. Germline CDR1 reads SGDLS; CDR2 reads YYNGEE. The CDR3 protein is CASSASGGNGYTF. Here the CDR3 DNA reads TGTGCCAGCAGCGCATCAGGGGGCAATGGCTACACCTTC.

The V gene is TRBV27, the J gene TRBJ1-5; 8 bases are a match to TRBD1. CDR1 and CDR2 (germline): MNHEY, SMNVEV (reference sequence). The J segment lost 2 bases and the V segment lost 5 bases, leaving 5 bases of the junction unmatched. The CDR3 spans 15 residues. This CDR3 reads CASSPGTGGNQPQHF. The DNA of the CDR3 is TGTGCCAGCAGTCCAGGGACAGGCGGCAATCAGCCCCAGCATTTT.

The chain has TRBV5-1 and TRBJ1-2, with 8 bases aligning to TRBD1. This CDR3 comprises 15 residues. Germline V gene sequence: CDR1 SGHRS, CDR2 YFSETQ. J was trimmed by 4 bases and V by 4 bases; bases with no gene match: 9. CDR3 bases: TGCGCCAGCAGCGGAGGACAGGGAGAGGGCTATGGCTACACCTTC. It is translated as CASSGGQGEGYGYTF.

J is TRBJ1-5 and V is TRBV6-5, with a possible D match to TRBD1 (5 bases). This CDR3 has 15 amino acids. Germline V lookup: CDR1 MNHEY, CDR2 SVGAGI. The germline V and J ends were trimmed by 2 bases and 1 base, with 9 bases remaining between them. The DNA for the CDR3 is TGTGCCAGCAGTTACGGAGGGGCCAGCAATCAGCCCCAGCATTTT. Translation: CASSYGGASNQPQHF.

The genes are TRBV2 and TRBJ2-5; 9 bases line up with TRBD2. The CDR3 length is 16 residues. The J segment lost 2 bases and the V segment lost 6 bases, leaving 10 bases of the junction unmatched. CDR1 SNHLY and CDR2 FYNNEI come from the germline V gene. In nucleotides, the CDR3 is TGTGCCAGCAGGCGGGAGGGTAACAACCGTCAAGAGACCCAGTACTTC. Its protein product is CASRREGNNRQETQYF.

The rearrangement links TRBV7-3 to TRBJ2-2, with D possibly being TRBD1 (7 bases). Trimming removed 4 bases from V and 12 bases from J, with 21 bases in between. Germline values: CDR1 SGHTA, CDR2 FQGTGA. The CDR3 has 15 residues. CDR3 loop: CASSSGQEGFGKLFF. The DNA for the CDR3 is TGTGCCAGCAGCTCCGGACAGGAGGGATTCGGAAAGCTGTTTTTT. Supplemented by reference TRBV7-3 and TRBJ2-2, the full variable domain reads GAGVSQTPSNKVTEKGKYVELRCDPISGHTALYWYRQSLGQGPEFLIYFQGTGAADDSGLPNDRFFAVRPEGSVSTLKIQRTERGDSAVYLCASSSGQEGFGKLFFGEGSRLTVL.

The gene calls are TRBV6-6 and TRBJ1-3, with TRBD1 identical over 7 bases. This CDR3 contains 15 residues. Trimming took 4 bases from V and 4 from J; bases not matched to a gene: 7. Per germline, CDR1 MNHNY and CDR2 SVGAGI (reference sequence). The CDR3 DNA is TGTGCCAGCAGTTCCGACAGGGTCCGCGGAAACACCATATATTTT. Encoded protein: CASSSDRVRGNTIYF.

V gene TRBV7-7 combines with J gene TRBJ2-5, with 8 bases that match TRBD2. In germline, CDR1 is SSHAT, CDR2 FNYEAQ (reference sequence). Losses at the gene ends were 5 bases for V and 3 bases for J; bases not matched to a gene: 8. The CDR3 runs 15 residues. DNA of the CDR3: TGTGCCAGCAGCCGGGCGGGGGGCGCGGAAGAGACCCAGTACTTC. Translation: CASSRAGGAEETQYF.

The rearrangement joins TRBV6-5 to TRBJ2-7; D is perhaps TRBD1 (7 bases). The CDR3 has 14 residues. Trimming stripped 6 bases from V and 3 bases from J, with 15 bases between. Germline-derived CDR1 and CDR2 are MNHEY and SVGAGI. CDR3 in amino acids: CASSEQGTRYEQYF. The CDR3 DNA reads TGTGCCAGCAGCGAACAGGGGACTCGCTACGAGCAGTACTTC.

The count of this clone is one. V gene TRBV27 combines with J gene TRBJ2-7, with 8 positions matching TRBD2. CDR1 is MNHEY and CDR2 is SMNVEV in the germline V gene (reference sequence). Unmatched junction bases numbered 9, after V lost 6 bases and J lost 5 bases. The CDR3 is made up of 14 amino acids. In DNA form, the CDR3 reads TGTGCCAGCAGCCGGGCTAGCGGGTTCAACGAGCAGTACTTC. This translates into CASSRASGFNEQYF.

V and J are TRBV5-5 and TRBJ2-5; 11 positions match TRBD1. The CDR3 totals 15 residues. V dropped 4 bases and J dropped 4; count of bases not matched to a gene: 6. Per the germline V gene, CDR1 is SGHKS and CDR2 is YYEKEE (reference sequence). Here the CDR3 reads CASSVGTGGGETQYF. For the CDR3, the DNA is TGTGCCAGCAGCGTGGGGACAGGGGGAGGAGAGACCCAGTACTTC.

V gene TRBV18 combines with J gene TRBJ1-1; the match to TRBD1 covers 10 bases. V dropped 3 bases and J dropped 4; count of bases not matched to a gene: 5. There are 15 residues in the CDR3. The germline CDR1 and CDR2 sequences are KGHSH and LQKENI. CDR3 in amino acids: CASSPGGQGRTEAFF. As DNA, the CDR3 is TGTGCCAGCTCACCTGGGGGACAGGGGCGCACTGAAGCTTTCTTT.